A single sample gave rise to the 16 T cell receptor beta chains below, sequenced in a study of T cell responses to AZD1222 COVID-19 vaccine. The repertoire was sequenced with immunoSEQ multiplex PCR; TCRdb's copy has only in-frame clones and lacks some. The table has 95,000 to 150,000 clones, approximately 89% seen once. This material consisted of peripheral blood, taken on day 0 of AZD1222 vaccination. The receptors here all came from an adult in good health.

CDR3 coding DNA: TGTGCCAGCAGCTTTCACCGGGACAGGGGGTACAATGAGCAGTTCTTC. Protein: CASSFHRDRGYNEQFF. V gene TRBV7-2 combines with J gene TRBJ2-1, with 11 bases lining up with TRBD1. From germline, CDR1 is SGHTA and CDR2 FQGNSA. Losses at the gene ends were 3 bases for V and 4 bases for J; bases not matched to a gene: 5. The CDR3 covers 16 residues.

This rearrangement joins TRBV5-4 to TRBJ1-3; D is undetermined. The germline CDR1 and CDR2 sequences are SGHNT and YYREEE (reference sequence). The CDR3 loop spans 12 amino acids. V lost 2 bases and J 4 bases, leaving 4 bases between the germline ends. CDR3 sequence (DNA): TGTGCCAGCAGCTTTTCAGGAAACACCATATATTTT. Translation: CASSFSGNTIYF.

The V call is TRBV9, the J call TRBJ2-2; maybe TRBD1 (5 bases). V lost 4 bases to trimming and J lost 4 bases, with 8 bases between them. The CDR3 is 13 residues long. From germline, CDR1 is SGDLS and CDR2 YYNGEE. The CDR3 coding sequence is TGTGCCAGCAGCCAGGGTCGCACCGGGGAGCTGTTTTTT. This codes for CASSQGRTGELFF.

The chain joins TRBV5-1 to TRBJ1-2, with D perhaps TRBD1 (6 bases). V was pared by 7 bases and J by 8 bases, with 18 bases between. Germline V lookup: CDR1 SGHRS, CDR2 YFSETQ. The CDR3 covers 13 residues. CDR3 DNA: TGCGCCAGCGGGGGTCGGGGGGCGCAAGGCTACACCTTC. Translation gives CASGGRGAQGYTF.

This clone was seen a handful of times. This chain joins TRBV7-6 and TRBJ2-7, with TRBD1 as a possible D gene (6 bases). The germline V gene has CDR1 SGHVS and CDR2 FNYEAQ. Trimming shortened V by 6 bases and J by 0 bases, and 15 bases separated the two germline ends. The CDR3 contains 15 residues. Here the CDR3 reads CASSSTGMSSYEQYF. The CDR3 DNA reads TGTGCCAGCAGTTCGACAGGCATGAGCTCCTACGAGCAGTACTTC.

This clone was recorded once. V gene TRBV9 combines with J gene TRBJ1-1, with D possibly matching TRBD1 (6 bases). Germline V gene data show CDR1 as SGDLS and CDR2 as YYNGEE. The ends were cut back, 0 bases at V and 0 bases at J, with 6 bases in the middle. This CDR3 is built from 14 residues. In nucleotides, the CDR3 is TGTGCCAGCAGCGTAGAGGGGGTGAACACTGAAGCTTTCTTT. It codes for CASSVEGVNTEAFF.

Only a few counts were recorded for this clone. This chain links TRBV2 with TRBJ2-5; D is unclear. V lost 3 bases and J lost 2, with 7 bases in between. This CDR3 contains 13 residues. The germline gives CDR1 SNHLY, CDR2 FYNNEI. CDR3 coding DNA: TGTGCCAGCAGTGAGACACTACAAGAGACCCAGTACTTC. Amino acids: CASSETLQETQYF.

This clone was detected only once. The chain uses TRBV6-5 and TRBJ2-5; 9 bases agree with TRBD1. V was pared by 2 bases and J by 5 bases, with 9 bases of the junction left unmatched. In germline, CDR1 is MNHEY, CDR2 SVGAGI. The CDR3 extends over 16 amino acids. The CDR3 nucleotides are TGTGCCAGCAGTTACAACCCGGGACAGGGACGGGAGACCCAGTACTTC. Protein sequence: CASSYNPGQGRETQYF.

V usage is TRBV9 and J usage is TRBJ1-2, with 7 bases matching TRBD1. Germline CDR1 is SGDLS and CDR2 is YYNGEE. J was trimmed by 12 bases and V by 1 base; bases with no gene match: 9. CDR3 length equals 13 residues. CDR3 residues: CASSVRPGTANTF. The CDR3 bases are TGTGCCAGCAGCGTACGACCGGGGACAGCTAACACCTTC.

The chain joins TRBV5-6 to TRBJ1-4; 9 bases are shared with TRBD1. The germline V gene has CDR1 SGHDT and CDR2 YYEEEE. There are 15 residues in the CDR3. The ends lost 4 bases at V and 7 bases at J; junction bases unmatched: 8. The CDR3 loop is CASSGGTGLGEKLFF. The CDR3 bases are TGTGCCAGCAGCGGAGGGACAGGGTTGGGTGAAAAACTGTTTTTT.

This clone has just a few counts. V usage is TRBV20-1 and J usage is TRBJ2-3; possible D gene TRBD2, 5 bases. This CDR3 is 14 amino acids long. Germline CDR1 DFQATT, CDR2 SNEGSKA (reference sequence). With 3 bases removed from V and 1 base from J, the gap between germline ends came to 11 bases. CDR3 residues: CSASGSGGTDTQYF. The CDR3 nucleotides are TGCAGTGCTAGTGGTTCCGGGGGCACAGATACGCAGTATTTT.

The chain employs TRBV10-3 and TRBJ2-5; 8 nucleotides align to TRBD2. V trimming: 4 bases; J trimming: 1 base; junction bases outside the gene matches: 8. Germline V CDR1 and CDR2: ENHRY, SYGVKD. The CDR3 extends over 16 amino acids. CDR3 DNA: TGTGCCATCAGTGCGCTCCCAGCGGGGGCCCAAGAGACCCAGTACTTC. Protein: CAISALPAGAQETQYF.

V is TRBV29-1 and J is TRBJ1-1; tentatively, D is TRBD1 (5 bases). Trimming took off 6 bases at V and 3 bases at J, with 11 bases between the two ends. CDR3 length: 12 amino acids. Looked up from germline, CDR1 is SQVTM and CDR2 is ANQGSEA. The CDR3 region is CSVGGWDTEAFF. The CDR3, as DNA: TGCAGCGTCGGGGGGTGGGACACTGAAGCTTTCTTT.

Written as DNA, the CDR3 is TGTGCCAGCAGCTTGGGGGCGGGAGGCTACACCTTC. This translates into CASSLGAGGYTF. V is TRBV7-2 and J is TRBJ1-2; a weak D match, TRBD1 (6 bases). Per the germline V gene, CDR1 is SGHTA and CDR2 is FQGNSA. The V and J ends lost 3 bases and 8 bases respectively, with 10 bases between them. The CDR3 extends over 12 amino acids.

The J gene is TRBJ2-7, the V gene TRBV25-1, with 9 bases aligning to TRBD1. Germline loops: CDR1 MGHDK, CDR2 SYGVNS. The J segment lost 0 bases and the V segment lost 4 bases, leaving 7 bases of the junction unmatched. The CDR3 contains 16 residues. DNA for the CDR3: TGTGCCAGCAGTGGGCCCGGGACAGGGAACTCCTACGAGCAGTACTTC. It codes for CASSGPGTGNSYEQYF.

The J gene is TRBJ2-3, the V gene TRBV4-1; a possible D gene is TRBD2 (6 bases). Per the germline V gene, CDR1 is MGHRA and CDR2 is YSYEKL. There are 16 residues in the CDR3. V shed 0 bases and J shed 1 base, with 11 bases lying between them. DNA for the CDR3: TGCGCCAGCAGCCAAGAGGTTGCGGGACGCACAGATACGCAGTATTTT. As protein: CASSQEVAGRTDTQYF.